One and the same sample provided the 26 T cell receptor beta chains below, sequenced in a study of cytomegalovirus exposure and HLA in healthy donors. The PCR used 60 Vbeta and 13 Jbeta primers. Sequenced by immunoSEQ multiplex PCR; TCRdb stores in-frame clones only, minus some. Of about 170,000 clones in the sample, approximately 78% are singletons; the top ten hold approximately 2.4%. The sequencing input was PBMCs. Receptors were obtained from a male donor in good health and CMV-seronegative.

The chain combines TRBV5-4 with TRBJ2-5; 9 nucleotides align to TRBD2. The junction had 6 bases not matched to a gene; V was cut back by 10 bases and J by 2 bases. The germline CDR1 and CDR2 sequences are SGHNT and YYREEE (reference sequence). This CDR3 has 13 residues. For the CDR3, the DNA is TGTGCCGGGTCCCTAGCGGGGCAAGAGACCCAGTACTTC. It translates to CAGSLAGQETQYF. Full variable domain (remainder filled in from reference TRBV5-4 and TRBJ2-5): ETGVTQSPTHLIKTRGQQVTLRCSSQSGHNTVSWYQQALGQGPQFIFQYYREEENGRGNFPPRFSGLQFPNYSSELNVNALELDDSALYLCAGSLAGQETQYFGPGTRLLVL.

J is TRBJ2-1 and V is TRBV15; D not resolved. The V gene's germline CDR1 is LNHNV and CDR2 YYDKDF (reference sequence). Trimming stripped 2 bases from V and 9 bases from J, with 14 bases between. The CDR3 has 14 amino acids. DNA for the CDR3: TGTGCCACCAGCAGAACTACCGTGGTGATTGAGCAGTTCTTC. Encoded protein: CATSRTTVVIEQFF.

V usage is TRBV6-1 and J usage is TRBJ2-7, with 9 bases aligning to TRBD1. The CDR3 runs 13 residues. The germline gives CDR1 MNHNS, CDR2 SASEGT. Losses at the gene ends were 4 bases for V and 6 bases for J; bases not matched to a gene: 4. CDR3 in DNA: TGTGCCAGCAGTGGGGACAGGGTACGCGAGCAGTACTTC. This sequence encodes CASSGDRVREQYF.

The J gene is TRBJ2-3, the V gene TRBV9, with 10 bases identical to TRBD2. The germline gives CDR1 SGDLS, CDR2 YYNGEE. This CDR3 spans 15 amino acids. The J segment lost 2 bases and the V segment lost 5 bases, leaving 5 bases of the junction unmatched. The DNA of the CDR3 is TGTGCCAGCAGTGGACTAGCGGAATACACAGATACGCAGTATTTT. Protein: CASSGLAEYTDTQYF.

J is TRBJ1-4 and V is TRBV28; D is undetermined. Germline loops: CDR1 MDHEN, CDR2 SYDVKM. The CDR3 has 13 amino acids. V was pared by 9 bases and J by 7 bases, with 15 bases between. The chain's CDR3 is CARKPQVGEKLFF. CDR3 coding DNA: TGTGCCAGAAAGCCCCAGGTGGGTGAAAAACTGTTTTTT.

The chain carries TRBV19 and TRBJ2-5; TRBD2 agrees at 8 bases. The V and J ends lost 5 bases and 5 bases, in that order; junction bases with no gene match: 16. Germline CDR1 is LNHDA and CDR2 is SQIVND (reference sequence). The CDR3 spans 17 residues. CDR3 sequence reads: CASSADPRGGTFETQYF. DNA of the CDR3: TGTGCCAGTAGTGCAGACCCCCGCGGGGGGACCTTTGAGACCCAGTACTTC.

This rearrangement joins TRBV5-1 to TRBJ2-7; 8 nucleotides line up with TRBD1. CDR3 length: 14 amino acids. Unmatched junction bases numbered 4, after V lost 0 bases and J lost 5 bases. Germline V gene sequence: CDR1 SGHRS, CDR2 YFSETQ. As DNA, the CDR3 is TGCGCCAGCAGCTTGGGGACAGGGTACCACGAGCAGTACTTC. Translation gives CASSLGTGYHEQYF.

The V and J genes are TRBV10-3 and TRBJ2-5; D perhaps matches TRBD1 (5 bases). Near its end, the DNA agrees better with TRBJ2-7, so the J call may be wrong. Germline V CDR1 and CDR2: ENHRY, SYGVKD. The CDR3 has 15 amino acids. In DNA form, the CDR3 reads TGTGCCATCAGTGAGTCGACAGATACAACGGGCGAGCAGTACTTC. Translating it yields CAISESTDTTGEQYF.

The rearrangement links TRBV7-2 to TRBJ2-7, with D maybe TRBD2 (7 bases). This CDR3 comprises 15 residues. V was cut by 5 bases and J by 1 base, with 15 bases left in between. The germline gives CDR1 SGHTA, CDR2 FQGNSA. CDR3 amino acids: CASSPGGASSYEQYF. The CDR3 DNA reads as TGTGCCAGCAGCCCGGGGGGCGCCTCTTCCTACGAGCAGTACTTC.

In this sample, this clone turned up a few times. This chain joins TRBV5-1 and TRBJ1-4; 10 bases map to TRBD1. This CDR3 is 14 amino acids long. Per the germline V gene, CDR1 is SGHRS and CDR2 is YFSETQ. With V trimmed by 2 bases and J by 6 bases, 1 base remained unmatched. CDR3 region: CASSFGTGDEKLFF. The CDR3 DNA reads TGCGCCAGCAGCTTCGGGACAGGGGATGAAAAACTGTTTTTT.

The rearrangement uses TRBV19 and TRBJ1-6, with no clear D. CDR1 and CDR2 from the germline V gene are LNHDA and SQIVND (reference sequence). The V gene lost 3 bases and the J gene lost 10 bases, with 7 bases spanning the gap. This CDR3 has 12 residues. Here the CDR3 DNA reads TGTGCCAGTAGTATTCTGGGCTCACCCCTCCACTTT. The encoded protein is CASSILGSPLHF. The entire variable domain, with the rest obtained from reference TRBV19 and TRBJ1-6, is as follows: DGGITQSPKYLFRKEGQNVTLSCEQNLNHDAMYWYRQDPGQGLRLIYYSQIVNDFQKGDIAEGYSVSREKKESFPLTVTSAQKNPTAFYLCASSILGSPLHFGNGTRLTVT.

V usage is TRBV5-1 and J usage is TRBJ2-3, with TRBD1 identical over 9 bases. Germline V gene sequence: CDR1 SGHRS, CDR2 YFSETQ. Trimming at V came to 4 bases and at J to 4 bases, leaving 4 bases not matched to a gene. This CDR3 region has 14 residues. This chain's CDR3 is CASSEGTGPDTQYF. CDR3 nucleotide sequence: TGCGCCAGCAGCGAGGGGACAGGGCCAGATACGCAGTATTTT.

The chain is built from TRBV4-3 and TRBJ1-6; 8 nucleotides line up with TRBD1. This CDR3 is built from 17 residues. Germline V gene lookup returns CDR1 LGHNA and CDR2 YSLEER. The ends lost 0 bases at V and 4 bases at J; junction bases unmatched: 5. This CDR3 is CASSQEHGQGYNSPLHF. The DNA for the CDR3 is TGCGCCAGCAGCCAAGAACACGGACAGGGTTATAATTCACCCCTCCACTTT.

The chain is built from TRBV25-1 and TRBJ2-7; perhaps TRBD1 as D (6 bases). Trimming pared 10 bases from V and 4 bases from J, leaving 11 bases between. This CDR3 contains 11 residues. CDR1 is MGHDK, CDR2 SYGVNS, per germline. The chain's CDR3 is CATEGVYEQYF. DNA for the CDR3: TGTGCCACAGAGGGGGTGTACGAGCAGTACTTC.

This clone was seen more than once but under ten times. This sequence joins TRBV4-1 and TRBJ1-5, with D possibly being TRBD1 (5 bases). Trimming took off 0 bases at V and 6 bases at J, with 6 bases between the two ends. There are 13 residues in the CDR3. Germline-derived CDR1 and CDR2 are MGHRA and YSYEKL. CDR3 DNA: TGCGCCAGCAGCCAAGAAGGGGCTCAGCCCCAGCATTTT. Protein: CASSQEGAQPQHF.

The V gene is TRBV7-9, the J gene TRBJ2-3; perhaps TRBD1 as D (6 bases). CDR1 SEHNR and CDR2 FQNEAQ come from the germline V gene (reference sequence). The ends were cut back, 5 bases at V and 8 bases at J, with 17 bases in the middle. The CDR3 spans 14 residues. In DNA, the CDR3 is TGTGCCAGCAGCGGGTCTGACAGGCCCTCTACGCAGTATTTT. Amino acids: CASSGSDRPSTQYF.

The chain is built from TRBV7-6 and TRBJ2-5; 7 bases agree with TRBD2. V lost 5 bases and J lost 5; bases outside the gene matches: 8. CDR1 and CDR2 from the germline V gene are SGHVS and FNYEAQ. This CDR3 spans 14 amino acids. The CDR3 region has the DNA TGTGCCAGCAGCCGCAATCGGCGGGGGGAGACCCAGTACTTC. Translated, it gives CASSRNRRGETQYF.

The J gene is TRBJ2-1, the V gene TRBV30; 9 bases match TRBD1. V dropped 5 bases and J dropped 8; count of bases not matched to a gene: 13. Germline CDR1 reads GTSNPN; CDR2 reads SVGIG (reference sequence). The CDR3 spans 15 residues. The CDR3 nucleotides are TGTGCCTGGGAACCCCGTGGACAGGGGTTCGATGAGCAGTTCTTC. Translation: CAWEPRGQGFDEQFF.

This chain links TRBV7-2 with TRBJ2-7, with 12 bases that match TRBD2. The V segment lost 5 bases and the J segment 6 bases; nucleotides outside the gene matches: 5. Per germline, CDR1 SGHTA and CDR2 FQGNSA. The CDR3 is 14 amino acids. The CDR3 coding sequence is TGTGCCAGCAGCCCCAGGACTAGCGGGACCGAGCAGTACTTC. This encodes CASSPRTSGTEQYF.

The rearrangement uses TRBV10-1 and TRBJ2-2, with D possibly TRBD1 on 5 matching bases. V shed 7 bases and J shed 9 bases, with 18 bases lying between them. The CDR3 is 14 amino acids. Per germline, CDR1 WNHNN and CDR2 SYGVQD (reference sequence). The CDR3 loop is CASMGPQRRRELFF. CDR3 sequence (DNA): TGCGCCAGCATGGGGCCCCAGAGGCGGCGGGAGCTGTTTTTT.

The chain couples TRBV7-6 to TRBJ2-6; TRBD1 agrees at 9 bases. This CDR3 comprises 17 residues. Germline lookup yields CDR1 SGHVS and CDR2 FNYEAQ. V lost 4 bases to trimming and J lost 0 bases; unmatched junction nucleotides: 4. The CDR3 loop is CASSSGTGPSGANVLTF. CDR3 sequence (DNA): TGTGCCAGCAGCTCCGGGACAGGGCCCTCTGGGGCCAACGTCCTGACTTTC.

Ten or more counts support this clone. J is TRBJ1-5 and V is TRBV4-2; weak D call: TRBD1 (6 bases). CDR1 is LGHNA and CDR2 is YNFKEQ in the germline V gene. V lost 1 base and J 5 bases, leaving 12 bases between the germline ends. The CDR3 contains 15 residues. CDR3 DNA: TGTGCCAGCAGCCAAGTATGGGACATAGATCAGCCCCAGCATTTT. Protein product: CASSQVWDIDQPQHF.

V is TRBV27 and J is TRBJ2-7, with D hard to call. The ends were cut back, 5 bases at V and 6 bases at J, with 11 bases in the middle. The CDR3 runs to 12 residues. Germline assignment: CDR1 MNHEY and CDR2 SMNVEV (reference sequence). The CDR3, as DNA: TGTGCCAGCAGTCGGCCCGGAGTCGAGCAGTACTTC. Protein: CASSRPGVEQYF.

The chain carries TRBV7-6 and TRBJ2-3; D possibly corresponds to TRBD2 (6 bases). The V end was cut by 0 bases, the J end by 4 bases, with 14 bases between. This CDR3 is 16 amino acids long. Germline CDR1 and CDR2: SGHVS and FNYEAQ. The CDR3 DNA is TGTGCCAGCAGCTTAGCGCGGGACGGGGGACCAGATACGCAGTATTTT. Amino acids: CASSLARDGGPDTQYF.

The V gene is TRBV7-2, the J gene TRBJ2-5; 12 bases map to TRBD2. The J call may be faulty, since TRBJ2-7 better matches the DNA end. CDR1 is SGHTA, CDR2 FQGNSA, per germline. This CDR3 is built from 15 residues. CDR3: CASSLGLAGPYEQYF. The CDR3 DNA sequence: TGTGCCAGCAGCCTAGGACTAGCGGGGCCCTACGAGCAGTACTTC.

This chain connects TRBV29-1 to TRBJ2-5; D may be TRBD2 (5 bases). This CDR3 has 11 residues. Germline loops: CDR1 SQVTM, CDR2 ANQGSEA. The CDR3 region is CSVSGQETQYF. The CDR3 region has the DNA TGCAGTGTATCGGGGCAAGAGACCCAGTACTTC.